This TCR beta chain was documented in a study of blood T cell repertoires in COVID-19 (dated by TCRdb to the early 2020s). Context from the whole study: Collaborator samples came from the United States, Italy and Spain and covered acute and convalescent phases of COVID-19. Samples were obtained from the ongoing ImmuneRACE study (first 160 participants) and from some 1,300 subjects provided by 6 global collaborators. Where available, HLA class I and class II types were taken from metadata supplied by the sample provider and were not determined by assay-based typing. The prospective study material was composed of cDNA or gDNA derived from T cells, B-cell-depleted T cells, or PBMCs. Nearly every sample came with metadata listing a de-identified subject ID, COVID-19 status, age in years and sex. A freely available public database, intended as a resource for researchers studying the immune response to SARS-CoV-2, is where the repertoires were released. Deeply sampled blood TCRbeta repertoires from subjects exposed to, actively infected with, or recovered from COVID-19 were included in the dataset. Results and caveats for the whole study, not just this receptor: The quantity of clinical and demographic metadata differed by source and by participant and was supplied without curation.

The immunoSEQ Assay, a bias-controlled multiplex PCR, was used to amplify TCRbeta CDR3 regions from genomic DNA. From the authors' description of their analysis: The number of nucleated cells in each sample was estimated by amplification of reference gene primers within the assay. To quantify the absolute abundance of each unique TCRbeta CDR3 rearrangement, sequence reads were collapsed and filtered. For each sample, productive Simpson clonality was calculated as the square root of Simpson's diversity index across productive rearrangements. Not all clones reach the TCRdb copy of this immuneACCESS table, which keeps in-frame sequences only. Checked studies attribute under half of the gap to unresolved V genes and leave the rest unexplained. D and trimming were read from the DNA, whereas the V and J calls and clone size are those reported in that table. Here the sample has under 200,000 clones; around 85% occur a single time. In total, the top ten clones hold approximately 7.6% of the sample.

Note on this clone: No cognate antigen has been identified for it. Qualities for individual bases were not recorded, and no much larger clone is one base off.

One collaborating source in Seattle enrolled patients during active infection and followed them longitudinally through the course of disease. The collaborating institutions used their own protocols to collect whole blood in K2EDTA tubes. For TCRbeta analysis, collaborators shipped samples in one of three forms: frozen whole blood, isolated PBMCs, or DNA extracted from either of those sample types. There are 12 amino acids in the CDR3, from cysteine to phenylalanine inclusive. Of all the DNA, just the CDR3 is kept, 36 bases in frame from base 1. Cut back by 6 bases and 3 bases, the V and J ends lie 8 bases apart. CDR1 and CDR2, per the germline V gene (reference sequence), are LGHDT and YNNKEL.

The receptor chain draws on TRBV3-1 (or the pseudogene TRBV3-2) and TRBJ1-1, with no confidently assigned D gene. The TCR was taken from a woman of 80 years or more with COVID-19, enrolled during active disease. The sample comprised peripheral blood. The sequenced DNA is TGTGCCAGCAGACGAGACTACACTGAAGCTTTCTTT. Its translation reads: CASRRDYTEAFF.